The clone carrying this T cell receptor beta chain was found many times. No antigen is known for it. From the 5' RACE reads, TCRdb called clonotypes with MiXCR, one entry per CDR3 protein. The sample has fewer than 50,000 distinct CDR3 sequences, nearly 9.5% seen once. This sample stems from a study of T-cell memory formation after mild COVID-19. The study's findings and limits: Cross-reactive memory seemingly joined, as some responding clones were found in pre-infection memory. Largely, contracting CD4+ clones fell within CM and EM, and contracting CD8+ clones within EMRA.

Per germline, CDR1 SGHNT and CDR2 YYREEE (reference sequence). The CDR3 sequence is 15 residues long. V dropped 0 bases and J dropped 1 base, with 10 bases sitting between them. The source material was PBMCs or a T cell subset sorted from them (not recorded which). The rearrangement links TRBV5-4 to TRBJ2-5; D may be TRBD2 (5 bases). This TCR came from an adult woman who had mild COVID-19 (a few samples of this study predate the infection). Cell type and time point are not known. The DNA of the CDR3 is TGTGCCAGCAGCTTGGCCGGAGGCAGCCAAGAGACCCAGTACTTC. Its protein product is CASSLAGGSQETQYF.